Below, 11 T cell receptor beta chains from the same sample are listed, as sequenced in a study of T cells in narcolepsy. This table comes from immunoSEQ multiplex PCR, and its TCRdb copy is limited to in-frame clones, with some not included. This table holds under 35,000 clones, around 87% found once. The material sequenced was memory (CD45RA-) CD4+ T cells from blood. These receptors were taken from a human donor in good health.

This CDR3 reads CASSVGEGMNTEAFF. CDR3 DNA: TGTGCCAGCAGCGTAGGAGAGGGAATGAACACTGAAGCTTTCTTT. The chain links TRBV9 to TRBJ1-1, with no clear D. V dropped 0 bases and J dropped 0 bases, with 9 bases sitting between them. The CDR3 is 15 amino acids. Germline loops: CDR1 SGDLS, CDR2 YYNGEE. The variable domain in full, completed from reference TRBV9 and TRBJ1-1, reads DSGVTQTPKHLITATGQRVTLRCSPRSGDLSVYWYQQSLDQGLQFLIQYYNGEERAKGNILERFSAQQFPDLHSELNLSSLELGDSALYFCASSVGEGMNTEAFFGQGTRLTVV.

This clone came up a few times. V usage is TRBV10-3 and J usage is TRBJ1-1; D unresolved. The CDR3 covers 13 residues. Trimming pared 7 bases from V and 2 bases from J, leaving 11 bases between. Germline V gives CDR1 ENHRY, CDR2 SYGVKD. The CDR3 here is CAIKERGNTEAFF. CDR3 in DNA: TGTGCCATCAAAGAACGGGGAAACACTGAAGCTTTCTTT.

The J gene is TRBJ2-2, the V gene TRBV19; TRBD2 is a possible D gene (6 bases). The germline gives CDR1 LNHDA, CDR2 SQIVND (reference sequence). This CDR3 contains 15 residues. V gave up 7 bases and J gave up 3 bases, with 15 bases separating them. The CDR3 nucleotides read TGTGCCAGTACGGAGGGTCGTGGGGACACCGGGGAGCTGTTTTTT. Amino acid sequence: CASTEGRGDTGELFF.

CDR3 sequence: CASSDRPQVAEAFF. In DNA, the CDR3 is TGTGCCAGCAGTGACAGGCCCCAGGTGGCTGAAGCTTTCTTT. The chain couples TRBV6-1 to TRBJ1-1; D not resolved. CDR3 size: 14 residues. With 3 bases removed from V and 6 bases from J, the gap between germline ends came to 14 bases. From germline, CDR1 is MNHNS and CDR2 SASEGT.

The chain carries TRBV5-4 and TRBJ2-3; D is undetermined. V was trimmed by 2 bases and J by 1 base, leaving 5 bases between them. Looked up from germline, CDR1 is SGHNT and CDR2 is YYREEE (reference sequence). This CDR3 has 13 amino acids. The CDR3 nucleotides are TGTGCCAGCAGCTTACCGGGCACAGATACGCAGTATTTT. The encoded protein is CASSLPGTDTQYF.

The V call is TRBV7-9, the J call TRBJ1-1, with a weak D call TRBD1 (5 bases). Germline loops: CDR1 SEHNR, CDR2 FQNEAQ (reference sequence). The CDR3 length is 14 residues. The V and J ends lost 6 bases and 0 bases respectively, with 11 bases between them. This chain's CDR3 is CASRRGDMNTEAFF. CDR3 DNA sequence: TGTGCCAGCAGGCGAGGGGATATGAACACTGAAGCTTTCTTT.

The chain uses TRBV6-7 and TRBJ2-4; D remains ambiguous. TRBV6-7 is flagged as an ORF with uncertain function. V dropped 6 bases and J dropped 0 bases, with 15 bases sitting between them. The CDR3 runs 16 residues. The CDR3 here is CASRTVGGLAKNIQYF. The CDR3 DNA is TGTGCCAGCAGGACGGTTGGCGGTCTAGCCAAAAACATTCAGTACTTC.

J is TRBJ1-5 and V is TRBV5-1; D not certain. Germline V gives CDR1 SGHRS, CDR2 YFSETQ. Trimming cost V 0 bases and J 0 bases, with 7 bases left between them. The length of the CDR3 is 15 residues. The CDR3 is CASSLDGYSNQPQHF. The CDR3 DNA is TGCGCCAGCAGCTTGGACGGATATAGCAATCAGCCCCAGCATTTT.

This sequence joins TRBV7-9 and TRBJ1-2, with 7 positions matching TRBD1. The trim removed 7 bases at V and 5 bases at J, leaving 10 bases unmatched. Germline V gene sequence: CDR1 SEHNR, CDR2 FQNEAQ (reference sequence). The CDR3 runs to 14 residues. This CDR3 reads CASNRDSSGYGYTF. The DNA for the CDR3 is TGTGCCAGCAACCGGGACAGCTCTGGATATGGCTACACCTTC. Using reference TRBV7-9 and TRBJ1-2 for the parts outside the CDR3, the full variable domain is DTGVSQNPRHKITKRGQNVTFRCDPISEHNRLYWYRQTLGQGPEFLTYFQNEAQLEKSRLLSDRFSAERPKGSFSTLEIQRTEQGDSAMYLCASNRDSSGYGYTFGSGTRLTVV.

The DNA of the CDR3 is TGTGCCAGCAGCTTACTGAGGAGTCAGCCCCAGCATTTT. Translation gives CASSLLRSQPQHF. This rearrangement joins TRBV7-4 to TRBJ1-5; no reliable D call. Germline V lookup: CDR1 SGHVT, CDR2 SQSDAQ. The CDR3 is made up of 13 amino acids. V was cut by 2 bases and J by 6 bases, with 8 bases left in between.

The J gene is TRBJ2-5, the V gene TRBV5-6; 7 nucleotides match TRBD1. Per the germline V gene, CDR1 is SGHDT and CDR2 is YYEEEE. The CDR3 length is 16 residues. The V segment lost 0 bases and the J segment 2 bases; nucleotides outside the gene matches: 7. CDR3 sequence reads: CASSLGQGIGQETQYF. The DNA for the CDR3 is TGTGCCAGCAGCTTGGGACAGGGCATAGGGCAAGAGACCCAGTACTTC.